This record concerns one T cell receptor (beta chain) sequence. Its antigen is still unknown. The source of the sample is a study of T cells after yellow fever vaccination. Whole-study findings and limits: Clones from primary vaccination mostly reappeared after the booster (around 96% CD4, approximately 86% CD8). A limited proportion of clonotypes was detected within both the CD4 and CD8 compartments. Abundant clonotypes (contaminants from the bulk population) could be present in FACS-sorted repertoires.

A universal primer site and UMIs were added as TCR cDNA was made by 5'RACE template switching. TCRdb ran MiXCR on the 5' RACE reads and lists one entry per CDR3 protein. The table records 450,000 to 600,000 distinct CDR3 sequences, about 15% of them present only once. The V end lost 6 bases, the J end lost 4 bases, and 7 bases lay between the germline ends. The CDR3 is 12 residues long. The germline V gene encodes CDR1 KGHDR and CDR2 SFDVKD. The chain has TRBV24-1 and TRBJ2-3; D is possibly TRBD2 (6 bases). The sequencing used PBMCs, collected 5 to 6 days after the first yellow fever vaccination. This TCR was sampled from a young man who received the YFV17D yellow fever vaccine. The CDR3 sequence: CATSSGADTQYF. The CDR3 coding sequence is TGTGCCACCAGTTCGGGAGCAGATACGCAGTATTTT.